Each of the 13 T cell receptor beta chains below was sequenced from the same sample in a study of T-cell memory formation after mild COVID-19. MiXCR, applied by TCRdb to the 5' RACE reads, yields one record per CDR3 protein. The sample records tens of thousands of distinct CDR3 sequences, 5.5% to 7.5% being singletons. The sample was PBMCs or a T cell subset sorted from them (not recorded which). The source is a man aged 18 to 29 who had mild COVID-19 (a few samples of this study predate the infection). Cell type and time point are not known.

The chain joins TRBV4-3 to TRBJ2-3, with 12 bases that match TRBD2. There are 19 residues in the CDR3. Trimming took 0 bases from V and 2 from J; bases not matched to a gene: 9. Germline assignment: CDR1 LGHNA and CDR2 YSLEER. The CDR3, as DNA: TGCGCCAGCAGCCAAGATTTACTAGCGGGGGGCGCATCCACAGATACGCAGTATTTT. Translation gives CASSQDLLAGGASTDTQYF.

This clonotype was recorded at least ten times. V and J are TRBV12-3 or TRBV12-4 and TRBJ2-7; TRBD2 aligns across 8 bases. This CDR3 is built from 18 residues. Trimming took 0 bases from V and 7 from J; bases not matched to a gene: 17. CDR3 coding DNA: TGTGCCAGCAGTTTAGCGCCAATTTCCGGGGGGGGCCGGTGGGAGCAGTACTTC. Translating it yields CASSLAPISGGGRWEQYF.

This chain connects TRBV12-3 or TRBV12-4 to TRBJ2-5; 8 nucleotides match TRBD2. The CDR3 covers 16 residues. V lost 6 bases to trimming and J lost 6 bases; unmatched junction nucleotides: 15. CDR3 loop: CASSRNGAGGMKTQYF. Written as DNA, the CDR3 is TGTGCCAGCAGCCGCAACGGCGCGGGGGGCATGAAGACCCAGTACTTC.

This chain connects TRBV19 to TRBJ2-5; 9 nucleotides align to TRBD1. The CDR3 runs 14 residues. With 3 bases clipped from V and 3 bases from J, the junction kept 2 bases outside the gene matches. Germline V gene sequence: CDR1 LNHDA, CDR2 SQIVND (reference sequence). CDR3 loop: CASSIGTGKETQYF. CDR3 in DNA: TGTGCCAGTAGTATCGGGACAGGGAAAGAGACCCAGTACTTC.

This clonotype was counted ten times or more. V usage is TRBV4-1 and J usage is TRBJ2-3, with 16 positions matching TRBD2. Unmatched junction bases numbered 5, after V lost 1 base and J lost 4 bases. Germline lookup yields CDR1 MGHRA and CDR2 YSYEKL. The CDR3 is made up of 18 amino acids. The CDR3 DNA reads as TGCGCCAGCAGCCAAGCGGGACTAGCGGGGGGGCGCGCAGATACGCAGTATTTT. This codes for CASSQAGLAGGRADTQYF.

The chain carries TRBV29-1 and TRBJ2-1; 8 bases fit TRBD2. V shed 3 bases, J shed 10 bases, and the junction held 14 bases outside the gene matches. The length of the CDR3 is 15 residues. The V gene's germline CDR1 is SQVTM and CDR2 ANQGSEA. The CDR3 DNA reads as TGCAGCGTTGAGATCGGGACTAGTGGGCTGGGGGAGCAGTTCTTC. It translates to CSVEIGTSGLGEQFF.

This clonotype was seen ten or more times. The V call is TRBV4-2, the J call TRBJ2-7, with TRBD2 matching over 8 bases. V lost 0 bases and J lost 4; bases outside the gene matches: 5. The CDR3 runs 15 residues. CDR1 is LGHNA and CDR2 is YNFKEQ in the germline V gene. DNA of the CDR3: TGTGCCAGCAGCCAAGATTGGCGGGGGGTATACGAGCAGTACTTC. Protein product: CASSQDWRGVYEQYF.

This clonotype was counted between two and nine times. Written as DNA, the CDR3 is TGCAGTGCCCTCAGGGGCGGTCCTAGCACAGATACGCAGTATTTT. As protein: CSALRGGPSTDTQYF. V is TRBV20-1 and J is TRBJ2-3, with D perhaps TRBD1 (6 bases). The V gene's germline CDR1 is DFQATT and CDR2 SNEGSKA (reference sequence). Deletions cut 6 bases from V and 0 bases from J, with 16 bases between. The CDR3 spans 15 residues.

This clonotype was observed a handful of times. The rearrangement joins TRBV3-1 to TRBJ2-3; a weak D match, TRBD1 (6 bases). The CDR3 loop spans 14 amino acids. Per the germline V gene, CDR1 is LGHDT and CDR2 is YNNKEL (reference sequence). Trimming cost V 3 bases and J 10 bases, with 17 bases left between them. As DNA, the CDR3 is TGTGCCAGCAGCCATACCGGGCAAGGGGGAGCGCAGTATTTT. This gives the protein CASSHTGQGGAQYF.

This clonotype was counted only a few times. The V and J genes are TRBV4-1 and TRBJ1-2, with D unclear. The germline gives CDR1 MGHRA, CDR2 YSYEKL. V shed 4 bases and J shed 6 bases, with 12 bases lying between them. This CDR3 has 13 residues. The CDR3 nucleotides read TGCGCCAGCAGCCCTCTCCCCCAGAATGGCTACACCTTC. Encoded protein: CASSPLPQNGYTF.

This clonotype was observed many times. The chain joins TRBV12-3 or TRBV12-4 to TRBJ2-1; TRBD1 matches 9 bases. The CDR3 runs to 15 residues. Trimming at V came to 7 bases and at J to 5 bases, leaving 9 bases not matched to a gene. CDR3 sequence: CASTPGTGMDNEQFF. The CDR3 DNA sequence: TGTGCCAGCACCCCCGGGACAGGGATGGACAATGAGCAGTTCTTC.

By its share, this clonotype is medium-sized. This chain connects TRBV12-3 or TRBV12-4 to TRBJ2-3, with 8 nucleotides matching TRBD2. V shed 3 bases, J shed 6 bases, and the junction held 5 bases outside the gene matches. This CDR3 has 14 residues. The CDR3, as DNA: TGTGCCAGCAGTTTGGGACTAGGGTTCGATACGCAGTATTTT. This encodes CASSLGLGFDTQYF.

This clonotype was seen many times. The V call is TRBV12-3 or TRBV12-4, the J call TRBJ2-7; D is ambiguous. The CDR3 loop spans 13 amino acids. V gave up 7 bases and J gave up 1 base, with 11 bases separating them. CDR3 in amino acids: CASTSTASYEQYF. The CDR3 nucleotides read TGTGCCAGCACTTCTACAGCTTCCTACGAGCAGTACTTC.